The 4 T cell receptor beta chains presented below share a single source sample, sequenced in a study of blood T cell repertoires in COVID-19. Assay used: immunoSEQ multiplex PCR; TCRdb lists only in-frame clones, some missing. The sample has some 30,000 clones; roughly nine tenths are singletons. The sequencing input was peripheral blood. Receptors originate from a man in his 70s with active or convalescent COVID-19.

The chain recombines TRBV7-6 with TRBJ2-3; 8 nucleotides line up with TRBD2. CDR3 length: 15 amino acids. With 4 bases clipped from V and 0 bases from J, the junction kept 3 bases outside the gene matches. Per the germline V gene, CDR1 is SGHVS and CDR2 is FNYEAQ. The CDR3 loop reads CASSSRGGSTDTQYF. The CDR3 DNA sequence: TGTGCCAGCAGCTCTCGGGGGGGAAGCACAGATACGCAGTATTTT.

This clone showed up just once. V is TRBV24-1 and J is TRBJ2-6; no clear D. CDR1 is KGHDR and CDR2 is SFDVKD in the germline V gene. The ends were cut back, 1 base at V and 1 base at J, with 10 bases in the middle. The CDR3 has 17 residues. DNA of the CDR3: TGTGCCACCAGTGATTTACCAGAGGTGTCTGGGGCCAACGTCCTGACTTTC. This translates into CATSDLPEVSGANVLTF.

V is TRBV20-1 and J is TRBJ2-7; 7 nucleotides agree with TRBD2. The CDR3 is 11 residues long. The germline CDR1 and CDR2 sequences are DFQATT and SNEGSKA (reference sequence). Trimming at V came to 8 bases and at J to 2 bases, leaving 3 bases not matched to a gene. Written as DNA, the CDR3 is TGCAGTACCGGGACTACCTACGAGCAGTACTTC. Amino acids: CSTGTTYEQYF.

This chain links TRBV6-2 or TRBV6-3 with TRBJ2-7; D may be TRBD1 (6 bases). In germline, CDR1 is MNHEY, CDR2 SVGEGT. The CDR3 totals 14 residues. The V and J ends lost 5 bases and 0 bases respectively, with 11 bases between them. Written as DNA, the CDR3 is TGTGCCAGCAGTGACAGGTCCAGCTCCTACGAGCAGTACTTC. This encodes CASSDRSSSYEQYF.